The source of this TCR beta chain is a study of post-analysis software for immune sequencing data. As for the study in general: Relapsing-remitting, secondary progressive and progressive-relapsing multiple sclerosis were all included among the disease courses. Study-wide results and limits: Controls had significantly higher normalized Chao1 diversity than multiple sclerosis patients. Under the F measure, samples that were prepared in one batch clustered strongly together. Compared with controls, patients had more of about 5 TRBV segments, including TRBV5-6, TRBV5-1 and TRBV20-1.

V was clipped by 2 bases and J by 4 bases, with 17 bases between them. The germline CDR1 and CDR2 sequences are SGHTA and FQGNSA. This CDR3 is built from 17 residues. As for this clonotype: Its cognate antigen is unknown.

Unique molecular identifiers were carried by the TCR beta cDNA libraries. T cells numbering about 0.85 to 11 million yielded cDNA molecules that totaled about 500,000. TCRdb reanalysed the PCR reads using MiXCR and keeps one entry per CDR3 protein. The sample contains approximately 730,000 distinct CDR3 sequences, 30% of which appear only once. This sequence joins TRBV7-2 and TRBJ2-2; D is unclear. The origin of this receptor is a girl aged 10 to 17 with multiple sclerosis. Source material: blood. CDR3 protein: CASSLFGKSASTGELFF. The CDR3 DNA is TGTGCCAGCAGCTTATTTGGCAAATCCGCCAGCACCGGGGAGCTGTTTTTT.